This is a list of T cell receptor beta chains from one sample in a study of cytomegalovirus exposure and HLA in healthy donors. The protocol was immunoSEQ multiplex PCR, while the TCRdb copy is restricted to in-frame clones and leaves out a portion. The repertoire includes around 80,000 clones, 75% to 80% of them detected once, and 4.5% to 7% sits in the top ten. Sequenced sample: PBMCs. Receptors originate from a female donor in good health and CMV-seronegative. Both conserved end residues are part of each CDR3. D genes are given only for firm matches. Clone sizes are given selectively: once, few, many, or a class where the clone is expanded.

size	V	J	D	CDR3	DNA
-	TRBV6-5	TRBJ2-5	TRBD1	CASSGQGDAETQYF	TGTGCCAGCAGTGGACAGGGGGATGCGGAGACCCAGTACTTC
-	TRBV19	TRBJ2-7	-	CASTEAGKETYEQYF	TGTGCCAGTACCGAGGCCGGGAAAGAGACCTACGAGCAGTACTTC
-	TRBV7-2	TRBJ1-2	-	CASSLVSGGANYGYTF	TGTGCCAGCAGCTTAGTTTCTGGGGGCGCAAACTATGGCTACACCTTC
-	TRBV30	TRBJ2-5	TRBD2	CAWSVEAGGRETQYF	TGTGCCTGGAGTGTCGAAGCGGGGGGGCGGGAGACCCAGTACTTC
-	TRBV5-1	TRBJ2-3	TRBD2	CASSLARVRGGERTDTQYF	TGCGCCAGCAGCTTGGCACGGGTGCGGGGAGGGGAACGCACAGATACGCAGTATTTT
-	TRBV6-5	TRBJ1-2	TRBD1	CASRRMGQLYGYTF	TGTGCCAGCAGACGAATGGGACAGCTATATGGCTACACCTTC
-	TRBV5-4	TRBJ2-3	TRBD2	CASSLVGLAGGQDTQYF	TGTGCCAGCAGCTTGGTCGGGCTAGCGGGGGGGCAAGATACGCAGTATTTT
-	TRBV29-1	TRBJ2-4	TRBD2	CSVRLAGGGENIQYF	TGCAGCGTTCGTCTAGCGGGAGGGGGGGAGAACATTCAGTACTTC
-	TRBV5-3	TRBJ2-7	TRBD2	CARTWGGEDEQYF	TGTGCCAGAACTTGGGGAGGGGAGGACGAGCAGTACTTC
-	TRBV7-2	TRBJ2-7	TRBD2	CASSPGLAGLYEQYF	TGTGCCAGCAGCCCGGGACTAGCGGGCCTCTACGAGCAGTACTTC
-	TRBV7-9	TRBJ2-1	-	CASSFDASLNEQFF	TGTGCCAGCAGCTTTGATGCTAGTCTCAATGAGCAGTTCTTC
-	TRBV28	TRBJ2-1	TRBD1	CASSPTGAIYNEQFF	TGTGCCAGCAGTCCGACAGGGGCCATCTACAATGAGCAGTTCTTC
-	TRBV20-1	TRBJ2-1	TRBD1	CSARGQQQFF	TGCAGTGCTAGGGGACAGCAGCAGTTCTTC
few	TRBV4-1	TRBJ2-3	TRBD1	CASSPQGPTDTQYF	TGCGCCAGCAGCCCACAGGGGCCGACAGATACGCAGTATTTT
-	TRBV25-1	TRBJ2-7	-	CASSEGGGGSYEQYF	TGTGCCAGCAGTGAAGGAGGGGGGGGCTCCTACGAGCAGTACTTC
-	TRBV29-1	TRBJ2-1	TRBD2	CSVTGTSGGEDYNEQFF	TGCAGCGTGACTGGGACTAGCGGGGGGGAAGACTACAATGAGCAGTTCTTC
-	TRBV7-9	TRBJ1-1	-	CASSLVSGGETEAFF	TGTGCCAGCAGCTTAGTGTCCGGGGGTGAGACTGAAGCTTTCTTT
few	TRBV4-3	TRBJ1-5	TRBD1	CASSQDGTGVSQPQHF	TGCGCCAGCAGCCAAGATGGGACAGGGGTGAGTCAGCCCCAGCATTTT
-	TRBV21-1	TRBJ2-1	-	CASSKGLAGNEQFF	TGTGCCAGCAGCAAAGGACTAGCTGGCAATGAGCAGTTCTTC
-	TRBV7-9	TRBJ2-5	-	CASSLAGGLQETQYF	TGTGCCAGCAGCTTAGCGGGGGGGCTCCAAGAGACCCAGTACTTC
-	TRBV25-1	TRBJ2-1	TRBD2	CASRGGGGNEQFF	TGTGCCTCCAGGGGCGGGGGGGGCAATGAGCAGTTCTTC
-	TRBV7-9	TRBJ1-2	TRBD1	CASRKNSDRVNGYTF	TGTGCCAGCAGAAAAAATTCGGACAGGGTTAATGGCTACACCTTC
-	TRBV6-5	TRBJ2-7	TRBD1	CASSYSTGGQYEQYF	TGTGCCAGCAGTTACAGTACAGGGGGTCAATACGAGCAGTACTTC
-	TRBV29-1	TRBJ1-1	-	CSHSTEAFF	TGCAGCCACAGCACTGAAGCTTTCTTT
-	TRBV20-1	TRBJ2-7	-	CSALSEQYF	TGCAGTGCCCTCTCCGAGCAGTACTTC
-	TRBV9	TRBJ2-1	TRBD2	CASSEDSGATFIDSYNEQFF	TGTGCCAGCAGCGAAGATAGCGGGGCGACATTTATCGATTCCTACAATGAGCAGTTCTTC
-	TRBV14	TRBJ2-1	-	CASSLVRPGVAEQFF	TGTGCCAGCAGCCTAGTCAGACCGGGAGTCGCTGAGCAGTTCTTC
few	TRBV5-4	TRBJ2-1	TRBD2	CASSLGGTSGYAEQFF	TGTGCCAGCAGCTTGGGGGGGACTAGCGGATACGCTGAGCAGTTCTTC
-	TRBV28	TRBJ2-1	-	CASSSPGGMDEQFF	TGTGCCAGCAGTTCGCCAGGGGGGATGGATGAGCAGTTCTTC
-	TRBV7-8	TRBJ1-5	-	CASSLRQMGLEGNQPQHF	TGTGCCAGCAGCTTACGCCAAATGGGGCTCGAGGGCAATCAGCCCCAGCATTTT
-	TRBV28	TRBJ2-1	TRBD2	CASSRPGDGTSGSLPIPYNEQFF	TGTGCCAGCAGTCGACCCGGGGACGGGACTAGCGGGAGCTTGCCGATCCCCTACAATGAGCAGTTCTTC
-	TRBV27	TRBJ2-1	-	CASSSLLAASSYNEQFF	TGTGCCAGCAGTTCGTTATTAGCGGCAAGCTCCTACAATGAGCAGTTCTTC
-	TRBV6-5	TRBJ2-7	-	CASRSPGASYEQYF	TGTGCCAGCAGGTCGCCTGGGGCATCCTACGAGCAGTACTTC
-	TRBV14	TRBJ2-2	-	CASNTPGQTNTGELFF	TGTGCCAGCAACACTCCTGGACAAACGAACACCGGGGAGCTGTTTTTT
-	TRBV27	TRBJ2-7	-	CASRAVEAYEQYF	TGTGCCAGCAGGGCGGTCGAGGCGTACGAGCAGTACTTC
-	TRBV7-6	TRBJ2-5	-	CASSLAGGSQETQYF	TGTGCCAGCAGCTTAGCGGGAGGCAGCCAAGAGACCCAGTACTTC
-	TRBV28	TRBJ1-1	-	CASRPPGNTEAFF	TGTGCCAGCAGACCACCGGGGAACACTGAAGCTTTCTTT
-	TRBV7-9	TRBJ1-1	TRBD1	CASSTGTDNTEAFF	TGTGCCAGCAGCACCGGGACAGACAACACTGAAGCTTTCTTT